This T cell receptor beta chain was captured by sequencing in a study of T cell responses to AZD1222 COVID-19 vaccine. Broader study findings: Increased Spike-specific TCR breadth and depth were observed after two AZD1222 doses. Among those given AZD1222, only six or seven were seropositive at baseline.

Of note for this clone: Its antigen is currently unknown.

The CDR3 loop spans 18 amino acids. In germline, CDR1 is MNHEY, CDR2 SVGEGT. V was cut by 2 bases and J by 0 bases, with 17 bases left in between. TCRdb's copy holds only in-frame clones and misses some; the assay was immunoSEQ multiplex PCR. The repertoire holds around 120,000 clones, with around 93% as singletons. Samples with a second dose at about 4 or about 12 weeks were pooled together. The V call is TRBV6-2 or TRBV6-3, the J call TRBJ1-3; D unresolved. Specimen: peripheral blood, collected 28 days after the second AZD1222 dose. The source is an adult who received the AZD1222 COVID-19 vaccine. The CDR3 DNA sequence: TGTGCCAGCAGTTACCCCTCCAGCAGACGGCCCTCTGGAAACACCATATATTTT. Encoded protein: CASSYPSSRRPSGNTIYF.